The 16 T cell receptor beta chains reported below all come from one sample, sequenced in a study of quantifying T cell responses using KT2 cells. In the study overall: cDNA was made from DNase-treated RNA using alpha and beta constant primers.

A single-stranded UMI oligo with SP2 sequence was ligated to cDNA 3' ends. An equimolar mix of RC1.1 and RC1.2 primed the beta chain across TRBC1 and TRBC2. MiXCR, run by TCRdb on the UMI-ligation and nested PCR reads, gives a single entry per CDR3 protein. The sample comprises about 33,000 distinct CDR3 sequences, 9% to 12% of which are singletons, and more than 9.5% rests with the top ten. What was sequenced was PBMCs spiked with cells of the T cell clone KT2. These receptors all stem from a human donor.

This clonotype was seen many times. The chain is built from TRBV11-2 and TRBJ2-1; D is unresolved. V lost 3 bases to trimming and J lost 8 bases, with 8 bases between them. Germline-derived CDR1 and CDR2 are SGHAT and FQNNGV. This CDR3 comprises 12 residues. The CDR3 loop reads CASSFREYEQFF. CDR3 DNA: TGTGCCAGCAGCTTTAGAGAATATGAGCAGTTCTTC.

The table lists this clonotype with a few counts. The chain has TRBV29-1 and TRBJ2-4, with D possibly TRBD2 on 5 matching bases. V was pared by 4 bases and J by 0 bases, with 7 bases between. The CDR3 extends over 13 amino acids. CDR1 and CDR2 from the germline V gene are SQVTM and ANQGSEA. The CDR3 protein is CSVAGLAKNIQYF. The CDR3 DNA reads TGCAGCGTTGCGGGGTTAGCCAAAAACATTCAGTACTTC. The variable domain in full, with the rest retrieved from reference TRBV29-1 and TRBJ2-4, is SAVISQKPSRDICQRGTSLTIQCQVDSQVTMMFWYRQQPGQSLTLIATANQGSEATYESGFVIDKFPISRPNLTFSTLTVSNMSPEDSSIYLCSVAGLAKNIQYFGAGTRLSVL.

The V and J genes are TRBV2 and TRBJ1-1, with 10 positions matching TRBD1. Germline-derived CDR1 and CDR2 are SNHLY and FYNNEI. V was clipped by 5 bases and J by 0 bases; unmatched bases: 6. This CDR3 is 16 amino acids long. CDR3 DNA: TGTGCCAGCAGTATCGGGACAGGGGTGATGAACACTGAAGCTTTCTTT. As protein: CASSIGTGVMNTEAFF.

This clonotype was counted a single time. This may arise from a read error, as a much more abundant clone is one base away. The chain recombines TRBV20-1 with TRBJ2-3; D not certain. The CDR3 loop spans 15 amino acids. V was clipped by 6 bases and J by 3 bases, with 19 bases between them. The germline CDR1 and CDR2 sequences are DFQATT and SNEGSKA (reference sequence). The CDR3 region is CSAPMSAMGTDTQYF. CDR3 coding DNA: TGCAGTGCCCCCATGTCCGCAATGGGGACAGATACGCAGTATTTT.

In this sample, this clonotype turned up once. The chain has TRBV13 and TRBJ2-7, with D unclear. The CDR3 is 11 amino acids. Germline values: CDR1 PRHDT, CDR2 FYEKMQ (reference sequence). The V gene lost 2 bases and the J gene lost 4 bases, with 3 bases spanning the gap. The CDR3 DNA is TGTGCCAGCAGCTTAAAGTACGAGCAGTACTTC. Its translation: CASSLKYEQYF.

This clonotype was found many times. This chain uses TRBV25-1 with TRBJ1-2; TRBD1 matches 11 bases. There are 14 residues in the CDR3. J lost 5 bases, V lost 8 bases, and 7 bases had no gene match. Germline V CDR1 and CDR2: MGHDK, SYGVNS. The CDR3 DNA follows: TGTGCCAGCTCATATGGGACAGGGGGGTATGGCTACACCTTC. Residues: CASSYGTGGYGYTF.

This clonotype was seen a few times. In nucleotides, the CDR3 is TGTGCCAGCAGTGATAGGGGGGACGTAGATACGCAGTATTTT. It encodes CASSDRGDVDTQYF. This chain connects TRBV2 to TRBJ2-3; D possibly uses TRBD1 or TRBD2 (6 bases each). The CDR3 is made up of 14 amino acids. CDR1 and CDR2 from the germline V gene are SNHLY and FYNNEI. V was pared by 3 bases and J by 5 bases, with 12 bases between.

This clonotype was counted ten times or more. J is TRBJ2-2 and V is TRBV20-1; TRBD2 matches at 7 bases. Losses at the gene ends were 3 bases for V and 1 base for J; bases not matched to a gene: 5. CDR3 size: 15 residues. CDR1 is DFQATT, CDR2 SNEGSKA, per germline (reference sequence). CDR3 loop: CSASFPSGNTGELFF. The CDR3 DNA reads as TGCAGTGCTAGTTTCCCTAGCGGGAACACCGGGGAGCTGTTTTTT.

This clonotype was observed at least ten times. This chain connects TRBV20-1 to TRBJ2-3; TRBD1 might be the D (6 bases). This CDR3 region has 14 residues. The V end was cut by 4 bases, the J end by 2 bases, with 13 bases between. Per the germline V gene, CDR1 is DFQATT and CDR2 is SNEGSKA (reference sequence). The CDR3 DNA reads TGCAGTGCTATACCCAGGGGCCTCACAGATACGCAGTATTTT. The encoded protein is CSAIPRGLTDTQYF.

Many counts were recorded for this clonotype. The chain carries TRBV18 and TRBJ1-1; 8 bases are a match to TRBD1. The V and J ends lost 6 bases and 5 bases, in that order; junction bases with no gene match: 2. CDR1 KGHSH and CDR2 LQKENI come from the germline V gene. The CDR3 covers 12 residues. CDR3 DNA sequence: TGTGCCAGCTCCGACAGGGGAACTGAAGCTTTCTTT. It specifies CASSDRGTEAFF.

The V and J genes are TRBV13 and TRBJ1-4; D is unclear. The V gene's germline CDR1 is PRHDT and CDR2 FYEKMQ (reference sequence). Trimming cost V 5 bases and J 8 bases, with 12 bases left between them. CDR3 size: 13 residues. CDR3 in amino acids: CASSMTDGEKLFF. CDR3 sequence (DNA): TGTGCCAGCAGCATGACTGACGGAGAAAAACTGTTTTTT.

This clonotype was seen repeatedly, ten times or more. V gene TRBV7-2 combines with J gene TRBJ1-1, with TRBD1 matching over 8 bases. Trimming took 5 bases from V and 3 from J; bases not matched to a gene: 8. The CDR3 contains 15 residues. CDR1 is SGHTA, CDR2 FQGNSA, per germline. The CDR3, as DNA: TGTGCCAGCAGCGTGCGAGCAGGGGGCTACACTGAAGCTTTCTTT. Its protein is CASSVRAGGYTEAFF.

This clonotype has a handful of counts. The genes are TRBV13 and TRBJ2-1; 9 bases map to TRBD2. V lost 8 bases to trimming and J lost 9 bases; unmatched junction nucleotides: 23. The CDR3 sequence is 18 residues long. The germline V gene encodes CDR1 PRHDT and CDR2 FYEKMQ (reference sequence). CDR3 protein: CASSKIYGGASGKIEQFF. Here the CDR3 DNA reads TGTGCCAGCTCGAAAATATATGGAGGGGCTAGCGGGAAGATTGAGCAGTTCTTC.

There are a few counts of this clonotype. Here the CDR3 reads CASSGAEGTEKLFF. The CDR3 nucleotides are TGTGCCAGCAGCGGGGCAGAGGGAACTGAAAAACTGTTTTTT. The chain links TRBV2 to TRBJ1-4; tentative D call: TRBD1 (5 bases). Between the trimmed V and J ends, which lost 6 bases and 7 bases, there was a span of 15 bases. Germline-derived CDR1 and CDR2 are SNHLY and FYNNEI. This CDR3 contains 14 residues.

This clonotype was observed at least ten times. This rearrangement joins TRBV20-1 to TRBJ2-3; weak D call: TRBD1 (6 bases). CDR1 and CDR2 from the germline V gene are DFQATT and SNEGSKA (reference sequence). V was clipped by 3 bases and J by 7 bases, with 23 bases between them. CDR3 length: 16 amino acids. CDR3 coding DNA: TGCAGTGCTAGCCCCCCAAGCGAGGGGGTGTTCTATACGCAGTATTTT. Its translation: CSASPPSEGVFYTQYF.

This clonotype was seen at least ten times. This chain uses TRBV21-1 with TRBJ2-2; the table's D gene call, TRBD2, was not cross checked with the DNA. TRBV21-1 is noted as a pseudogene. The CDR3 sequence is 17 residues long. CDR3 sequence reads: CASSKRTSGRGTGELFF. Here the CDR3 DNA reads TGTGCCAGCAGCAAGCGGACTAGCGGGAGGGGCACCGGGGAGCTGTTTTTT.